This T cell receptor (beta chain) was identified during a study of blood T cell repertoires in COVID-19 (TCRdb year 2020). Looking at the study overall: The collaborator samples originated in the United States, Italy and Spain and spanned the acute and convalescent phases of COVID-19. The prospective study material was composed of cDNA or gDNA derived from T cells, B-cell-depleted T cells, or PBMCs. Subjects who had been exposed to COVID-19, were actively infected with it, or had recovered from it provided the deeply sampled blood TCRbeta repertoires that made up the dataset. The repertoires were released in a freely available public database intended as a resource for research on the immune response to SARS-CoV-2. The samples were drawn from the first 160 participants of the ongoing ImmuneRACE study and from 950 to 1,500 subjects provided by 6 global collaborators. The sample metadata nearly always contained a de-identified subject ID, COVID-19 status, age in years and sex. HLA class I and class II types, where available, came from metadata supplied by the sample provider rather than from assay-based typing. The investigation overall reported the following: The amount of clinical and demographic metadata varied by source and participant and was provided uncurated.

CDR1 and CDR2 are read off the germline V gene as KGHSH and LQKENI. The cysteine opens and the phenylalanine closes a CDR3 of 14 amino acids. The read is trimmed to its CDR3 DNA, 42 bases read in frame from base 1. V loses 6 bases of germline sequence and J loses 1 base, and the interval between the two ends is 12 bases. As regards this clone: This clone's antigen is unknown. No clone much larger than this one lies a single base away; base qualities are absent.

Whole blood was collected in K2EDTA tubes by collaborating institutions according to the institutions' own protocols. For TCRbeta analysis, collaborators shipped samples as frozen whole blood, isolated PBMCs, or DNA extracted from either of those sample types. The immunoSEQ Assay, a bias-controlled multiplex PCR, was used to amplify TCRbeta CDR3 regions from genomic DNA. As for the authors' bioinformatics: The number of nucleated cells in each sample was estimated from the amplification of reference gene primers within the assay. To quantify the absolute abundance of each unique TCRbeta CDR3 rearrangement, sequence reads were collapsed and filtered. For each sample, productive Simpson clonality was calculated as the square root of Simpson's diversity index over productive rearrangements. TCRdb took over this immuneACCESS table, retaining in-frame rearrangements with V and J assigned. Such tables are incomplete; in checked studies, under half of the missing clones stem from an unresolved V gene, and the remainder is unexplained. V and J calls and clone size are copied from that table; D and trimming were computed from the DNA. For this sample the table gives about 380,000 clones, of which around 85% were detected only once. 3.6% of the sample lies in the top ten.

What was sequenced was peripheral blood. The chain employs TRBV18 and TRBJ1-1; TRBD1 is perhaps the D gene, given 5 matching bases. This sequence originates from a woman younger than 35 with acute or convalescent COVID-19. The CDR3 corresponds to CASSPQGGNTEAFF. The sequence in DNA is TGTGCCAGCTCTCCCCAGGGAGGGAACACTGAAGCTTTCTTT.